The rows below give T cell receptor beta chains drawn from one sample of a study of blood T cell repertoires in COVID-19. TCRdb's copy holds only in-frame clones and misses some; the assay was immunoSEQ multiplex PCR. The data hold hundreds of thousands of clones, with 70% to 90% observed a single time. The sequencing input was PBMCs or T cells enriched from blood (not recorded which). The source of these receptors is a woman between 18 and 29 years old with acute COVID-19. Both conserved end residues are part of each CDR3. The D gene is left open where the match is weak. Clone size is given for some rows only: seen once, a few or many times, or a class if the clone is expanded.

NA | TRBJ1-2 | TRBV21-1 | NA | CASSPRRYGYTF | TGTGCCAGCAGCCCGCGGAGGTATGGCTACACCTTC
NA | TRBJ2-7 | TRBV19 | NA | CASSFSIAYEQYF | TGTGCCAGTAGTTTTTCGATAGCCTACGAGCAGTACTTC
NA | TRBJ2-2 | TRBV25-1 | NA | CASSEWASNTGELFF | TGTGCCAGCAGTGAGTGGGCTTCGAACACCGGGGAGCTGTTTTTT
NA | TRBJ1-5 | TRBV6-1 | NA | CASSEALRQGDQPQHF | TGTGCCAGCAGTGAAGCGCTAAGGCAGGGTGACCAGCCCCAGCATTTT
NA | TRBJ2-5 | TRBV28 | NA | CASSARGQETQYF | TGTGCCAGCAGTGCCAGGGGCCAAGAGACCCAGTACTTC
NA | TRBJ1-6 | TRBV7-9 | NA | CASSTISSYNSPLHF | TGTGCCAGCAGCACCATTAGCTCCTATAATTCACCCCTCCACTTT
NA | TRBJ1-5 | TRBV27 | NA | CASSLKGDQPQHF | TGTGCCAGCAGTTTAAAGGGGGATCAGCCCCAGCATTTT
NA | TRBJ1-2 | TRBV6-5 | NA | CASSPSQGPYGYTF | TGTGCCAGCAGTCCATCACAGGGACCCTATGGCTACACCTTC
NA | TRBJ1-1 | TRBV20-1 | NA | CSASTGTEAFF | TGCAGTGCTAGTACCGGCACTGAAGCTTTCTTT
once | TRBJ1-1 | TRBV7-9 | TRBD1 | CASSLRDRETEAFF | TGTGCCAGCAGCCTCCGCGACAGGGAGACTGAAGCTTTCTTT
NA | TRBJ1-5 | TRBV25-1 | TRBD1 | CASSETGWNQPQHF | TGTGCCAGCAGTGAGACAGGGTGGAATCAGCCCCAGCATTTT
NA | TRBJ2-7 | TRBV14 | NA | CARDRGFSTSYEQYF | TGTGCCAGAGACCGGGGATTCTCGACCTCCTACGAGCAGTACTTC
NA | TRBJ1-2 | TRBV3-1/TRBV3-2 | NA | CASSQEKGGLYGYTF | TGTGCCAGCAGCCAAGAGAAGGGGGGGCTCTATGGCTACACCTTC
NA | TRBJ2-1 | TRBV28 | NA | CASSSIGGGMLSGRYNEQFF | TGTGCCAGCAGCTCCATCGGAGGGGGCATGCTATCGGGTCGCTACAATGAGCAGTTCTTC
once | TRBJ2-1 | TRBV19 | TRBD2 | CASSALAGGIDEQFF | TGTGCCAGTAGTGCACTAGCGGGAGGAATTGATGAGCAGTTCTTC
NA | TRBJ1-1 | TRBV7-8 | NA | CASSLGQLLDTEAFF | TGTGCCAGCAGCTTAGGACAGCTCCTAGACACTGAAGCTTTCTTT
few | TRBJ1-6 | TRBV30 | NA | CAWGSSYNSPLHF | TGTGCCTGGGGGAGCTCCTATAATTCACCCCTCCACTTT
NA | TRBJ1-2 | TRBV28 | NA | CASSLGGGSLKGYTF | TGTGCCAGCAGTTTAGGAGGTGGATCCCTTAAGGGCTACACCTTC
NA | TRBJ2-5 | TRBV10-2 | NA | CASSESRGNSQETQYF | TGCGCCAGCAGTGAGTCTCGGGGGAATAGTCAAGAGACCCAGTACTTC
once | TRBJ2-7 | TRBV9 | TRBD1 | CASSRGGQGKSYEQYF | TGTGCCAGCAGCAGAGGGGGACAGGGCAAGTCCTACGAGCAGTACTTC
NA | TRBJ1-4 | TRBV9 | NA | CASSPAGEKLFF | TGTGCCAGCAGCCCTGCGGGGGAAAAACTGTTTTTT
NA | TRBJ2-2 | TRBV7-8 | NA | CASNTSPRLVTGELFF | TGTGCCAGCAACACTTCCCCCAGGCTCGTAACCGGGGAGCTGTTTTTT
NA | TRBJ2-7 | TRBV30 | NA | CAWSVQISYEQYF | TGTGCCTGGAGTGTTCAGATCTCCTACGAGCAGTACTTC
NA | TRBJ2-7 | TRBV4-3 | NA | CASSREATGAGEQYF | TGCGCCAGCAGCCGCGAAGCGACAGGCGCTGGCGAGCAGTACTTC
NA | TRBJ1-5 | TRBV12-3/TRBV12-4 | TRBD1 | CASRQGIYQPQHF | TGTGCCAGCCGACAGGGGATTTATCAGCCCCAGCATTTT
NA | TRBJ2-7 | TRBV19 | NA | CASSIDLRYEQYF | TGTGCCAGTAGTATAGATCTCCGGTACGAGCAGTACTTC
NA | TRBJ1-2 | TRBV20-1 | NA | CSARLGRGYTF | TGCAGTGCTAGATTGGGGCGAGGCTACACCTTC
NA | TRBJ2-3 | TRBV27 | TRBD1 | CASSIPGQGIDTQYF | TGTGCCAGCAGTATCCCGGGACAGGGGATAGATACGCAGTATTTT
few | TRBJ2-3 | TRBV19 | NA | CASSIQAYDTQYF | TGTGCCAGTAGTATCCAAGCGTACGATACGCAGTATTTT
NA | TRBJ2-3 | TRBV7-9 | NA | CASSLTFLPGLPTDTQYF | TGTGCCAGCAGTTTAACCTTTTTACCGGGACTTCCCACAGATACGCAGTATTTT
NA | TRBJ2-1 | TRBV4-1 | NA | CASSQAGSSYNEQFF | TGCGCCAGCAGCCAAGCTGGGAGTTCCTACAATGAGCAGTTCTTC
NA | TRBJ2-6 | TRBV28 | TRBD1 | CASRPGQGVGANVLTF | TGTGCCAGCAGACCGGGACAGGGGGTTGGGGCCAACGTCCTGACTTTC
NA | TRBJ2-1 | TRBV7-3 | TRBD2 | CASSPITSGIYNEQFF | TGTGCCAGCAGCCCAATCACTAGCGGGATATACAATGAGCAGTTCTTC
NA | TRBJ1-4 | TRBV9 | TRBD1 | CASSVGDSSTEKLFF | TGTGCCAGCAGCGTAGGGGACAGCAGCACTGAAAAACTGTTTTTT
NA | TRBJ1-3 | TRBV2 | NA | CASSEWGQGTRRRNTIYF | TGTGCCAGCAGTGAATGGGGGCAGGGCACCCGTCGGCGAAACACCATATATTTT
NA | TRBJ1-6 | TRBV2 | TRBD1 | CASRDRGFSPLHF | TGTGCCAGCAGGGACAGGGGATTTTCACCCCTCCACTTT
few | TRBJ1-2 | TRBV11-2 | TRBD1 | CASSPGRDSRLCTF | TGTGCCAGCAGCCCCGGGAGGGACAGTCGTTTGTGCACCTTC
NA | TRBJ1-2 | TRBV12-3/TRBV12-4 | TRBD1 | CASRGQENYGYTF | TGTGCCAGCAGAGGACAGGAGAACTATGGCTACACCTTC
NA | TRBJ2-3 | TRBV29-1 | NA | CSVSSTDTQYF | TGCAGCGTGTCTAGCACAGATACGCAGTATTTT
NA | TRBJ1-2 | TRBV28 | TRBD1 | CASMTGQVLYYGYTF | TGTGCCAGCATGACGGGACAGGTGTTGTACTATGGCTACACCTTC
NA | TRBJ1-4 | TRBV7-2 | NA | CASSTNGQDKLFF | TGTGCCAGCAGCACAAACGGACAAGACAAACTGTTTTTT
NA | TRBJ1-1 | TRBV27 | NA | CASSFDRRSNTEAFF | TGTGCCAGCAGTTTCGACAGGCGCTCGAACACTGAAGCTTTCTTT
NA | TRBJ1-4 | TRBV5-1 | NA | CASSLAGAYEKLFF | TGCGCCAGCAGCTTGGCAGGGGCTTACGAAAAACTGTTTTTT
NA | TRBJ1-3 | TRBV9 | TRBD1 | CASSQTGTGNTIYF | TGTGCCAGCAGTCAGACAGGGACTGGAAACACCATATATTTT
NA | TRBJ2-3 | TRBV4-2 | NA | CASSGRDLHTDTQYF | TGTGCCAGCAGCGGCCGGGACTTGCACACAGATACGCAGTATTTT
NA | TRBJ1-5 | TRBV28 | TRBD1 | CASSLGTGTGNQPQHF | TGTGCCAGCAGTTTAGGCACCGGGACAGGCAATCAGCCCCAGCATTTT
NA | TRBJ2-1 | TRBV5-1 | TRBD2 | CASSLLAADYNEQFF | TGCGCCAGCAGCTTACTAGCGGCTGACTACAATGAGCAGTTCTTC
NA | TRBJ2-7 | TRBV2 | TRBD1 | CASHRGHEQYF | TGTGCCTCCCACAGGGGCCACGAGCAGTACTTC
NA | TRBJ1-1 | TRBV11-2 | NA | CASSQTGRSEAFF | TGTGCCAGCAGCCAGACAGGTAGGAGTGAAGCTTTCTTT
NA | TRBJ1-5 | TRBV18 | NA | CASSPGSWAQPQHF | TGTGCCAGCTCACCAGGAAGCTGGGCCCAGCCCCAGCATTTT
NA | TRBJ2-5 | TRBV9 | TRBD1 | CASSPLDRQETQYF | TGTGCCAGCAGCCCTTTGGACAGGCAAGAGACCCAGTACTTC
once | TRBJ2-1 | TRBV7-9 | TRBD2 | CASSPSSGVVDEQFF | TGTGCCAGCAGCCCGTCTAGCGGGGTAGTGGATGAGCAGTTCTTC
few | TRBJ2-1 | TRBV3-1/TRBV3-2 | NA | CASSQKQGLFNEQFF | TGTGCCAGCAGCCAAAAACAGGGCCTCTTCAATGAGCAGTTCTTC